This T cell receptor (beta chain) was documented in a study of OX40 agonist ivuxolimab in advanced cancers. This table comes from immunoSEQ multiplex PCR, and its TCRdb copy is limited to in-frame clones, with some not included. This table has around 80,000 clones, roughly 90% appearing once. Germline assignment: CDR1 SGHTS and CDR2 YDEGEE. There are 16 residues in the CDR3. V lost 0 bases and J lost 0, with 12 bases in between. This clone came up once. The specimen was CD4+ or CD8+ T cells sorted from blood, collected in a trial of the OX40 agonist ivuxolimab. This receptor was identified in an adult with an advanced solid tumor such as melanoma, head and neck, liver or kidney cancer. V is TRBV5-8 and J is TRBJ1-1; D gene uncertain. The CDR3 loop is CASSLVFPEMNTEAFF. In DNA form, the CDR3 reads TGTGCCAGCAGCTTGGTTTTCCCGGAAATGAACACTGAAGCTTTCTTT.